This record looks at one TCR beta chain sequence and its context. Its antigen remains unknown. This sample is part of a study of identical twins. Regarding the study as a whole: Memory repertoires showed no such pattern, whereas abundant cord blood beta clonotypes carried fewer insertions.

Germline V CDR1 and CDR2: SGHTA, FQGNSA. The CDR3 is made up of 13 amino acids. Trimming left V 3 bases short and J 6 bases short, with 11 bases between. TCRdb re-derived calls from the 5' RACE reads in MiXCR, one entry per CDR3 protein. The table shows more than 350,000 distinct CDR3 sequences, with 9% to 10% occurring only once. This rearrangement joins TRBV7-2 to TRBJ2-5; D call uncertain. The TCR originated in a woman aged 50 to 65 in good health. The source material was naive T cells sorted from blood. The CDR3 nucleotides are TGTGCCAGCAGCTTGAGTAGCTGGCAGACCCAGTACTTC. Translated: CASSLSSWQTQYF. The complete variable domain, with remaining parts taken from reference TRBV7-2 and TRBJ2-5, reads GAGVSQSPSNKVTEKGKDVELRCDPISGHTALYWYRQSLGQGLEFLIYFQGNSAPDKSGLPSDRFSAERTGGSVSTLTIQRTQQEDSAVYLCASSLSSWQTQYFGPGTRLLVL.